The present TCR beta chain was sequenced within a study of cytomegalovirus exposure and HLA in healthy donors. Study information: Counted in an early data release were about 86 million unique TCRs from HLA-typed donors. Study-wide findings and caveats: Later analysis identified a missense DCLRE1C variant that was linked to TCR beta V- and J-gene trimming. Highly shared sequence variants in one cluster were likely a sequencing artifact.

Unrecorded immune exposures were likely, despite nominal health at sampling. About this clone: The antigen is not known.

Amplification used 60 Vbeta primers and 13 Jbeta primers. This table comes from immunoSEQ multiplex PCR, and its TCRdb copy is limited to in-frame clones, with some not included. The sample includes under 300,000 clones, approximately 81% of them seen just once. CDR1 is LNHNV, CDR2 YYDKDF, per germline (reference sequence). V lost 4 bases, J lost 2 bases, and 10 bases lay in between. This CDR3 has 14 residues. The sequenced sample consisted of PBMCs. The clonotype was recovered from a woman aged 55 to 70 in good health and CMV-seropositive. The rearrangement links TRBV15 to TRBJ2-3; D might be TRBD1 (5 bases). The CDR3 region has the DNA TGTGCCACCAGCAAAGGCAGGGACACAGATACGCAGTATTTT. This gives the protein CATSKGRDTDTQYF.